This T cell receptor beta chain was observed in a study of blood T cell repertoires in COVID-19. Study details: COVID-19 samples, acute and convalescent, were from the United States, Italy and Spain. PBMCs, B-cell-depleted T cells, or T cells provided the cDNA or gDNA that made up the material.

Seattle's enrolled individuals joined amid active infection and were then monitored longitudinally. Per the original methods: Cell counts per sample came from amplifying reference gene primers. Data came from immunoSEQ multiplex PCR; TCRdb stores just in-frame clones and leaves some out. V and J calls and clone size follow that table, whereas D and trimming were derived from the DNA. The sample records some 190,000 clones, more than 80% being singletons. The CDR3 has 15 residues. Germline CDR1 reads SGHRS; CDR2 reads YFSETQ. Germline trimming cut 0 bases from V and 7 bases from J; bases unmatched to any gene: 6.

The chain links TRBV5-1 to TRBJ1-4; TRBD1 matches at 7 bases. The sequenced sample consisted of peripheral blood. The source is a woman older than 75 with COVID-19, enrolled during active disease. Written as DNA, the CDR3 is TGCGCCAGCAGCTTGGATAGGGGGCTCGGTGAAAAACTGTTTTTT. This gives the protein CASSLDRGLGEKLFF.